This TCR beta chain is drawn from a study of cytomegalovirus exposure and HLA in healthy donors (dated by TCRdb to about 2017). With respect to the entire study: According to an earlier analysis of 587 of the donors, about 179 million T cells yielded approximately 120 million unique TCR beta sequences and approximately 280 Gb of sequence data. Donor age, sex, ethnicity and CMV serostatus were compiled alongside the repertoire data. In an earlier analysis of several hundred of the donors, high-throughput TCR beta sequencing was used to judge whether each TCR beta V gene segment behaved as functional or pseudogenic. Across some 400 genotyped donors of the cohort, an average of about 220,000 unique TCR beta nucleotide sequences per donor were sequenced, and 15% to 20% of those sequences were non-productive. In addition to the first cohort of 650 to 800 subjects, a separate validation cohort of approximately 110 different subjects was used. The study aimed to test whether signatures of past pathogen exposure could be identified by cataloging public T cell receptors. Rather than drawing on any new phenotypic data, the later analysis identified candidate immune exposures from TCR beta sequences and the way those sequences occurred across donors. Both class I and class II loci were covered by HLA typing, at four-digit resolution. The study combined high-throughput TCR immunosequencing, statistical association of individual TCRs with disease status, and machine learning to predict cytomegalovirus infection status. About 280 gigabases of sequencing data and roughly 81 million unique TCR sequences made up an early release that covered under 750 HLA-typed donors. A later genetic analysis took genome-wide SNP genotypes for about three fifths of the 666 donors and used that subset as a discovery cohort. The study used immunosequencing to profile the T cell repertoires of 666 subjects and linked those repertoires to cytomegalovirus serostatus. Typing coverage differed by locus: A, B, C, DRB1 and DQB1 were typed in roughly 620-640 donors, DQA1 in 500 to 550, DPA1 in around 610, and DPB1 in roughly 450. Because of strong linkage in the cohort, roughly five DR-DQ haplotypes were treated as single units for association and clustering. All discovery cohort repertoires had been generated on a single sequencing platform. To study patterns of TCR occurrence, a later analysis re-analyzed previously published TCR beta repertoires from 666 donors and added high-resolution HLA genotyping. Of the 398 genotyped donors, approximately 83% fell in the genetic ancestry cluster associated with self-reported Caucasian donors.

CDR1 and CDR2, looked up from the germline V gene, are SGHRS and YFSETQ. The CDR3 runs 15 residues from the cysteine to the phenylalanine. Of the read, only the CDR3 DNA is kept; its 45 bases are in frame from base 1. Trimming costs V 0 bases and J 5 bases, and their ends lie 15 bases apart. The library came from the immunoSEQ multiplex PCR assay. For the multiplex PCR, a mixture combining 60 forward primers for TCR Vbeta segments and 13 reverse primers for TCR Jbeta segments was used. The CDR3 region of rearranged TCR beta genes was amplified from genomic DNA by a multiplex PCR assay. On the Illumina HiSeq System, the amplified TCR beta libraries were sequenced as 87-base-pair reads. On the authors' methods: A later analysis counted about 76 million unique TCR beta chains across the 690 or so repertoires, and around 9.9 million of these chains were shared by at least two donors. To remove PCR and sequencing errors, raw reads were error-corrected and collapsed into unique sequences using a nearest-neighbor algorithm that merged closely related sequences. Alignment of CDR3 sequences to IMGT reference sequences was used to assign V, D and J gene segments. Each retained sequence needed at least a six-nucleotide match to both a V gene segment and a J gene segment. Rearrangements were classified as productive when the CDR3 lacked stop codons and remained in frame with V and J, and all other rearrangements were classified as non-productive. CDR3 was defined by IMGT convention, running from the second conserved V-encoded cysteine to the conserved J-encoded phenylalanine. The earlier analysis of more than 450 of the donors excluded sequences that lacked an unambiguous match to a single V gene segment. An earlier analysis of over 450 of the donors classified V segments as functional when productive rearrangements were above 56.7% and as segregating when the standard deviation between donors was above 5%. A statistical classification framework was built to diagnose cytomegalovirus status from the catalog of TCR beta chain sequences. In a later analysis, TCR nucleotide sequences were compared against IMGT/GENE-DB human TR gene sequences so that V and J genes could be assigned. In a later analysis, CDR3 sequences and most-parsimonious VDJ recombination scenarios were assigned using the TCRdist pipeline. In a later analysis, each TCR beta chain was defined by its CDR3 amino acid sequence together with its V-gene family, and reads without a unique V-gene family were excluded. A later analysis removed over 500 highly shared, low-generation-probability nucleotide sequences to deal with suspected cross-contamination and a sequencing artifact. A later analysis calculated a clonal expansion index for each public chain from normalized within-repertoire ranks of inferred template counts. A later analysis computed generation probabilities with a VDJ recombination model fitted to out-of-frame rearrangements, and checked the results against IGoR. A later analysis scored TCR-TCR, TCR-HLA and TCR-CMV co-occurrence with hypergeometric tests, applying a repertoire-size bias correction to TCR pairs. In a later analysis, false discovery rates were estimated by permuting HLA or CMV assignments 20 times. In a later analysis, co-occurring TCRs were grouped with DBSCAN, and TCRdist sequence similarity was added when clustering was performed within HLA-allele-positive subsets. Co-occurrence clustering excluded repertoires with fewer than 30,000 or more than 120,000 public chains, plus five with anomalous nucleotide sharing. This is the immuneACCESS table as TCRdb keeps it, with only in-frame sequences that have V and J called. A part of the clones is gone; compared with another copy, unresolved V genes explain less than half, and the rest is unexplained. V and J calls and clone size are as listed in that table; D and trimming were resolved from the DNA. This sample's table lists about 41,000 clones. Clones ranked in the top ten supply 6% to 6.5% of the sample.

The research as a whole found: Compared with the roughly 700-donor mean, donors in an Asian-associated ancestry cluster had fewer N-insertions in productive TCRs, according to a later genetic analysis. The authors suggested that the approach could potentially be extended to other disease states and immunological phenotypes. Cytomegalovirus status was reported to be diagnosed by the classifier with high specificity and sensitivity in both the original and validation cohorts. In a later analysis, several top co-occurrence clusters were reported to appear linked to parvovirus B19, influenza, CMV and Epstein-Barr virus. When HLA alleles, especially DR and DQ, strongly co-occurred, TCR associations were difficult to assign to individual alleles. At a false discovery rate of 0.05, a later analysis linked some 18,000 TCR beta sequences to specific HLA alleles. The study listed 170 or so TCR beta chains as associated with cytomegalovirus. HLA typing was unavailable for some donors at each locus, so association tests used only the typed subset. In this cohort, only TCR beta chains were sequenced, and detectable features were limited by the absence of alpha or paired-chain data. A cluster of highly shared sequence variants was judged likely to be a technical artifact of the sequencing pipeline. In a later analysis, TCR association rates were found to vary across HLA loci, with the most associated TCRs seen for DRB1 alleles and the fewest for HLA-C alleles. Broadly in line with IMGT annotations, most TCR beta V segments showed up in productive rearrangements about 87% or about 30% of the time in an earlier analysis of approximately 600 of the donors. Some IMGT-functional V segments, including TRBV6-2 and TRBV6-3, could not be told apart with the 87-base-pair reads, so those segments were excluded. A further reported finding was that TCR beta sequences accurately predicted the HLA-A and HLA-B alleles for most subjects in the first cohort. Some 15 rarely observed V segments, including chromosome 9 orphons, were excluded from the earlier analysis of several hundred of the donors because counts were too low. Most TCR sequences were seen in very few donors, while some public TCRs were found in many individuals. According to a later analysis, most CMV-associated TCR beta chains appeared to be HLA-restricted, and the HLA associations seemed to be driven largely by CMV exposure. Correlated functional status among segregating V segments might be attributable to linkage disequilibrium, but an unknown experimental factor could not be ruled out. In a later genetic analysis, a missense DCLRE1C variant was associated with V-gene and J-gene trimming of TCR beta chains, and the association was replicated in an independent cohort. A later analysis found that HLA-associated TCR beta chains were more clonally expanded and had lower generation probabilities than equally common non-associated chains. Roughly uniform sequencing depth across donors was assumed in presence/absence analyses, although this assumption may not hold. For the cohort, immune exposure information was limited to CMV serostatus. In vitro tests confirmed that a few of the cytomegalovirus-associated TCR beta chains recognize cytomegalovirus antigens.

Concerning this clone itself: It lacks a known antigen.

In total, fewer than 750 healthy bone marrow donors made up the cohort. At the time of sampling, every cohort member was nominally healthy, though immune exposures that went unrecorded were likely present. The donor tested CMV seronegative, placing the donor among the 350 to 400 seronegative members of the cohort. A peripheral blood sample was collected from each donor, and TCR beta sequencing was performed on peripheral blood mononuclear cells. The Qiagen DNeasy Blood Extraction Kit was used to extract genomic DNA from the blood cell samples. The chain uses TRBV5-1 and TRBJ2-7; D gene: possibly TRBD1, on 6 matching bases. The source material was PBMCs. This clonotype was sampled from a man between 25 and 39 years old in good health and CMV-seronegative. Read as DNA, the sequence is TGCGCCAGCAGCTTGGAACCCTCAGGGGTGGACGAGCAGTACTTC. This translates into CASSLEPSGVDEQYF.